These 24 T cell receptor beta chains came from one sample sequenced in a study of shared clonotypes between healthy human individuals. Only in-frame clones appear in the TCRdb table, and some are missing; sequencing was by immunoSEQ multiplex PCR. The repertoire holds over 800,000 clones, with approximately 92% as singletons. CD45RO-negative CD8 cells positively selected for CCR7 made up the naive population, which excluded terminally differentiated effector memory CD45RA+ cells. The sample taken for sequencing was naive CD8+ T cells sorted from blood. Source of these receptors: a man aged 25-40 years in good health.

The count of this clone is one. The J gene is TRBJ2-7, the V gene TRBV28, with a weak D call TRBD2 (6 bases). The germline V and J ends were trimmed by 4 bases and 0 bases, with 7 bases remaining between them. The CDR3 loop spans 13 amino acids. Germline-derived CDR1 and CDR2 are MDHEN and SYDVKM. CDR3 sequence reads: CASSWEASYEQYF. The CDR3 region has the DNA TGTGCCAGCAGTTGGGAGGCCTCCTACGAGCAGTACTTC.

The CDR3 region is CASRGGGPPDTQYF. CDR3 sequence (DNA): TGTGCCAGCAGGGGAGGAGGGCCCCCAGATACGCAGTATTTT. The chain carries TRBV5-4 and TRBJ2-3; maybe TRBD2 (6 bases). Germline CDR1 is SGHNT and CDR2 is YYREEE (reference sequence). Trimming took off 5 bases at V and 4 bases at J, with 14 bases between the two ends. This CDR3 region has 14 residues.

This rearrangement joins TRBV7-9 to TRBJ1-4; possibly TRBD1 for D (6 bases). V lost 4 bases, J lost 3 bases, and 12 bases lay in between. This CDR3 is built from 15 residues. Looked up from germline, CDR1 is SEHNR and CDR2 is FQNEAQ (reference sequence). The CDR3 sequence: CASSSPTGANEKLFF. The CDR3 bases are TGTGCCAGCAGCTCGCCGACAGGTGCTAATGAAAAACTGTTTTTT. Full variable domain (rest looked up from reference TRBV7-9 and TRBJ1-4): DTGVSQNPRHKITKRGQNVTFRCDPISEHNRLYWYRQTLGQGPEFLTYFQNEAQLEKSRLLSDRFSAERPKGSFSTLEIQRTEQGDSAMYLCASSSPTGANEKLFFGSGTQLSVL.

The genes are TRBV11-2 and TRBJ2-7; TRBD2 agrees at 7 bases. This CDR3 is 15 amino acids long. Trimming at V came to 3 bases and at J to 0 bases, leaving 5 bases not matched to a gene. Germline CDR1 SGHAT, CDR2 FQNNGV. The CDR3 sequence is CASSFQLAPSYEQYF. As DNA, the CDR3 is TGTGCCAGCAGCTTCCAACTAGCGCCCTCCTACGAGCAGTACTTC.

In DNA, the CDR3 is TGTGCCAGCAGCGTAGCTGATGGGGTCACTGAAGCTTTCTTT. It codes for CASSVADGVTEAFF. This chain joins TRBV9 and TRBJ1-1; D is unresolved. The length of the CDR3 is 14 residues. The V end lost 0 bases, the J end lost 4 bases, and 10 bases lay between the germline ends. Germline CDR1 is SGDLS and CDR2 is YYNGEE. Filled out from reference TRBV9 and TRBJ1-1, the complete variable domain reads DSGVTQTPKHLITATGQRVTLRCSPRSGDLSVYWYQQSLDQGLQFLIQYYNGEERAKGNILERFSAQQFPDLHSELNLSSLELGDSALYFCASSVADGVTEAFFGQGTRLTVV.

The chain uses TRBV5-1 and TRBJ2-3; a weak D match, TRBD1 (5 bases). Trimming stripped 0 bases from V and 2 bases from J, with 13 bases between. Looked up from germline, CDR1 is SGHRS and CDR2 is YFSETQ. CDR3 size: 16 residues. DNA of the CDR3: TGCGCCAGCAGCTTGGATCCGACAGACATCACAGATACGCAGTATTTT. Amino acids: CASSLDPTDITDTQYF.

CDR3 DNA sequence: TGTGCCAGCAGCCCACTAGCGGGAGTATACAATGAGCAGTTCTTC. It encodes CASSPLAGVYNEQFF. The chain has TRBV28 and TRBJ2-1; 11 bases map to TRBD2. The CDR3 runs 15 residues. Germline V gene data show CDR1 as MDHEN and CDR2 as SYDVKM. V trimming: 6 bases; J trimming: 4 bases; junction bases outside the gene matches: 5. The entire variable domain, with the rest obtained from reference TRBV28 and TRBJ2-1, is as follows: DVKVTQSSRYLVKRTGEKVFLECVQDMDHENMFWYRQDPGLGLRLIYFSYDVKMKEKGDIPEGYSVSREKKERFSLILESASTNQTSMYLCASSPLAGVYNEQFFGPGTRLTVL.

V and J are TRBV2 and TRBJ2-2, with D perhaps given as TRBD1 or TRBD2 (5 bases each). The length of the CDR3 is 14 residues. CDR1 is SNHLY and CDR2 is FYNNEI in the germline V gene. The ends were cut back, 6 bases at V and 1 base at J, with 9 bases in the middle. DNA for the CDR3: TGTGCCAGCAGGGGACCACGGAACACCGGGGAGCTGTTTTTT. Amino acid sequence: CASRGPRNTGELFF. The full variable domain, rest sourced from reference TRBV2 and TRBJ2-2, is EPEVTQTPSHQVTQMGQEVILRCVPISNHLYFYWYRQILGQKVEFLVSFYNNEISEKSEIFDDQFSVERPDGSNFTLKIRSTKLEDSAMYFCASRGPRNTGELFFGEGSRLTVL.

The rearrangement links TRBV27 to TRBJ2-1; 11 bases align to TRBD2. Germline CDR1 is MNHEY and CDR2 is SMNVEV (reference sequence). The ends lost 8 bases at V and 6 bases at J; junction bases unmatched: 6. This CDR3 contains 14 residues. The CDR3 DNA sequence: TGTGCCAGCCGCCCTAGCGGGAGGATCAATGAGCAGTTCTTC. Translation gives CASRPSGRINEQFF.

The chain carries TRBV28 and TRBJ2-1; 7 positions match TRBD2. The CDR3 length is 16 residues. Germline CDR1 and CDR2: MDHEN and SYDVKM. Trimming cost V 5 bases and J 0 bases; bases outside gene matches: 7. The CDR3 here is CASSPSGGSSYNEQFF. The CDR3 nucleotides are TGTGCCAGCAGTCCTTCAGGCGGGAGCTCCTACAATGAGCAGTTCTTC.

This chain connects TRBV7-2 to TRBJ2-7, with a weak D call TRBD1 (5 bases). The V and J ends lost 4 bases and 0 bases respectively, with 10 bases between them. The germline V gene encodes CDR1 SGHTA and CDR2 FQGNSA. This CDR3 region has 14 residues. For the CDR3, the DNA is TGTGCCAGCAGCTCCCAGGGTAGCTCCTACGAGCAGTACTTC. This encodes CASSSQGSSYEQYF.

This clone appeared a few times. This chain joins TRBV6-5 and TRBJ2-1; maybe TRBD2 (6 bases). There are 14 residues in the CDR3. Germline-derived CDR1 and CDR2 are MNHEY and SVGAGI. V lost 7 bases and J 6 bases, leaving 16 bases between the germline ends. The CDR3 sequence: CASTYYVGGNEQFF. CDR3 bases: TGTGCCAGCACTTATTACGTGGGGGGCAATGAGCAGTTCTTC.

The rearrangement links TRBV11-2 to TRBJ2-7; 8 bases map to TRBD2. CDR1 is SGHAT, CDR2 FQNNGV, per germline. Germline trimming cut 5 bases from V and 3 bases from J; bases unmatched to any gene: 9. This CDR3 spans 15 amino acids. This chain's CDR3 is CASSPGGTSLYEQYF. CDR3 DNA sequence: TGTGCCAGCAGCCCCGGGGGGACTAGTCTCTACGAGCAGTACTTC.

The rearrangement joins TRBV14 to TRBJ2-7; 10 bases agree with TRBD1. J gave up 4 bases and V 0 bases, and 6 bases lay outside the gene matches. There are 16 residues in the CDR3. Germline CDR1 is SGHDN and CDR2 is FVKESK. DNA for the CDR3: TGTGCCAGCAGCCAAGATCGGGACAGGGGACGATACGAGCAGTACTTC. Amino acids: CASSQDRDRGRYEQYF.

This clone was seen only once. The J gene is TRBJ2-5, the V gene TRBV11-2; no definite D call. V lost 1 base and J 5 bases, leaving 8 bases between the germline ends. This CDR3 is 13 amino acids long. Looked up from germline, CDR1 is SGHAT and CDR2 is FQNNGV. CDR3 in amino acids: CASSLAPSETQYF. The CDR3 region has the DNA TGTGCCAGCAGCTTAGCCCCTTCCGAGACCCAGTACTTC.

The chain carries TRBV7-9 and TRBJ1-5; no reliable D call. CDR1 is SEHNR and CDR2 is FQNEAQ in the germline V gene (reference sequence). V lost 4 bases and J 7 bases, leaving 8 bases between the germline ends. There are 12 residues in the CDR3. As DNA, the CDR3 is TGTGCCAGCAGCTCCGGTACCCAGCCCCAGCATTTT. Its protein product is CASSSGTQPQHF.

The chain carries TRBV7-9 and TRBJ2-1, with 11 bases aligning to TRBD1. The CDR3 runs to 16 residues. The germline V gene encodes CDR1 SEHNR and CDR2 FQNEAQ (reference sequence). The V segment lost 5 bases and the J segment 6 bases; nucleotides outside the gene matches: 9. As DNA, the CDR3 is TGTGCCAGCAGCCCATACCGGGACAGGGGGTTCAATGAGCAGTTCTTC. This translates into CASSPYRDRGFNEQFF.

The DNA for the CDR3 is TGTGCCAGCAGCTTCGGTCCATCGCGGGAGACCCAGTACTTC. Its translation: CASSFGPSRETQYF. The chain joins TRBV11-2 to TRBJ2-5, with unresolved D. The germline CDR1 and CDR2 sequences are SGHAT and FQNNGV. The length of the CDR3 is 14 residues. The V gene lost 3 bases and the J gene lost 5 bases, with 13 bases spanning the gap.

The genes are TRBV11-2 and TRBJ2-7, with D uncertain. The CDR3 length is 14 residues. From germline, CDR1 is SGHAT and CDR2 FQNNGV. Trimming pared 0 bases from V and 4 bases from J, leaving 10 bases between. As DNA, the CDR3 is TGTGCCAGCAGCTTAGAGCCGGCCCCTTACGAGCAGTACTTC. It encodes CASSLEPAPYEQYF.

The chain combines TRBV6-1 with TRBJ2-3; TRBD2 might be the D (6 bases). Per germline, CDR1 MNHNS and CDR2 SASEGT. The CDR3 covers 16 residues. V dropped 3 bases and J dropped 0 bases, with 13 bases sitting between them. CDR3 nucleotide sequence: TGTGCCAGCAGTGATTTGACCGGGGGAAGCACAGATACGCAGTATTTT. Protein product: CASSDLTGGSTDTQYF.

This clone appeared once. The chain combines TRBV7-6 with TRBJ2-7; D may be TRBD2 (5 bases). The CDR3 has 13 amino acids. The V end was cut by 1 base, the J end by 3 bases, with 7 bases between. The germline V gene has CDR1 SGHVS and CDR2 FNYEAQ. CDR3 residues: CASSLDGGYEQYF. Written as DNA, the CDR3 is TGTGCCAGCAGCTTAGACGGAGGCTACGAGCAGTACTTC.

The V call is TRBV28, the J call TRBJ1-5; D call uncertain. Between the trimmed V and J ends, which lost 3 bases and 0 bases, there was a span of 3 bases. Germline CDR1 reads MDHEN; CDR2 reads SYDVKM. The CDR3 is 13 residues long. The CDR3 spells CASSFVSNQPQHF. DNA of the CDR3: TGTGCCAGCAGTTTCGTTAGCAATCAGCCCCAGCATTTT.

This clone was observed a single time. This chain links TRBV4-1 with TRBJ2-2; a weak D match, TRBD1 (6 bases). With 1 base removed from V and 2 bases from J, the gap between germline ends came to 14 bases. Germline loops: CDR1 MGHRA, CDR2 YSYEKL. This CDR3 contains 17 residues. The CDR3, as DNA: TGCGCCAGCAGCCAAGTTCAACTAGGGGGAAACACCGGGGAGCTGTTTTTT. Its protein product is CASSQVQLGGNTGELFF.

The CDR3 coding sequence is TGCAGCGTTGAATTCCGAGGGGGGAGGACCAAAAACATTCAGTACTTC. This codes for CSVEFRGGRTKNIQYF. V usage is TRBV29-1 and J usage is TRBJ2-4; tentatively, D is TRBD1 or TRBD2 (6 bases each). Trimming pared 2 bases from V and 2 bases from J, leaving 16 bases between. Germline CDR1 SQVTM, CDR2 ANQGSEA. This CDR3 region has 16 residues. The whole variable domain, remainder taken from reference TRBV29-1 and TRBJ2-4, is SAVISQKPSRDICQRGTSLTIQCQVDSQVTMMFWYRQQPGQSLTLIATANQGSEATYESGFVIDKFPISRPNLTFSTLTVSNMSPEDSSIYLCSVEFRGGRTKNIQYFGAGTRLSVL.